The clone carrying this TCR beta chain has only a few counts. These data belong to a study of T-cell reconstitution after alpha-beta-depleted transplantation in children. Trimming removed 4 bases at V and 6 bases at J, with 18 bases between. There are 16 residues in the CDR3. Germline assignment: CDR1 LGHDT and CDR2 YNNKEL (reference sequence). TCRbeta library preparation incorporated unique molecular identifiers. MiXCR, run by TCRdb on the PCR reads, gives a single entry per CDR3 protein. The sample carries around 250,000 distinct CDR3 sequences, approximately 9.8% recorded once. The rearrangement links TRBV3-1 to TRBJ2-2; D perhaps matches TRBD2 (6 bases). Sequenced here: PBMCs from the stem cell graft donor, sampled from the stem cell graft. The origin of this receptor is a human donor who donated a stem cell graft to a child with SCID. CDR3 sequence reads: CASSRISGSGPGELFF. For the CDR3, the DNA is TGTGCCAGCAGCCGTATCAGCGGGTCGGGCCCCGGGGAGCTGTTTTTT.